The rows below give T cell receptor beta chains drawn from one sample of a study of identifying expanded T cells in peripheral blood. Sequencing used immunoSEQ multiplex PCR; TCRdb keeps in-frame clones, though not all of them. This sample has about 89,000 clones, with around 87% found just once. Specimen: blood. Receptors originate from a person between 18 and 70 years old in good health. The conserved cysteine and the conserved F or W are not part of the CDR3 here. D genes are given only for firm matches.

CDR3 protein | D gene | V gene
ASSVRRTGEVNGYT | TRBD1 | TRBV6-6
ASSRDRTDLGGYT | - | TRBV7-6
ASSNDRDKQY | TRBD1 | TRBV6-5
ASSLAWGVSGGPEETQY | TRBD2 | TRBV13
ASSVQGAGNYGYT | TRBD1 | TRBV7-9
ASSLESPGATNEKLF | - | TRBV5-1
ASSPGLAAEQY | - | TRBV7-6
ASRGPNLNEQF | - | TRBV7-2
ASSPLYRMGTETQY | - | TRBV4-3
ASTTGHLNRNEKLF | - | TRBV19
ASSQVRNPGYT | - | TRBV4-1
SVTGWSEAF | - | TRBV29-1
ASSEVPDTGELF | - | TRBV6-1
ASTRQGAENTQY | TRBD1 | TRBV19
ASSPQPPYGYT | - | TRBV7-2
SVRDSEAF | TRBD1 | TRBV29-1
ASSLSRSDGEQY | - | TRBV7-2
ASQTGVGNNEQF | - | TRBV5-8
ASSLISGMNTEAF | - | TRBV5-5
ASRSYVGRTEAF | - | TRBV5-1
ASSLETSAPLH | - | TRBV7-2
ASSLVGRGRKRYEQY | TRBD1 | TRBV5-6